This T cell receptor (beta chain) was captured in a study of sequential checkpoint blockade in melanoma. Turning to the study itself: First-line arms were nivolumab then ipilimumab, or the reverse, randomized 1:1.

Described treatment: randomized to nivolumab then ipilimumab (arm A) or the reverse (arm B). None of the patients previously received DNA-damaging chemotherapy. The CDR3 has 15 residues. CDR1 is MNHGY, CDR2 SAAAGT, per germline. V was pared by 6 bases and J by 5 bases, with 4 bases of the junction left unmatched. This clone was seen a handful of times. Its specificity is not known. Study results and caveats: Mutational load did not correlate with tumor T-cell fraction or clonality.

The data were produced by immunoSEQ multiplex PCR, yet TCRdb's version contains in-frame clones alone and is incomplete. The sample carries 5,000 to 7,000 clones, approximately 20% recorded once. Sequenced material: tumor tissue (inferred from file names), taken from a patient given nivolumab and ipilimumab in sequence. The clonotype was recovered from a human donor with melanoma. V and J are TRBV6-8 and TRBJ2-2; 12 bases match TRBD2. This chain's CDR3 is CASSRTSGETGELFF. For the CDR3, the DNA is TGTGCCAGCAGCCGGACTAGCGGGGAAACCGGGGAGCTGTTTTTT.